The 29 T cell receptor beta chains presented below share a single source sample, sequenced in a study of blood T cell repertoires in COVID-19. Sequencing used immunoSEQ multiplex PCR; TCRdb keeps in-frame clones, though not all of them. This table has over 80,000 clones, roughly nine tenths appearing once. Sequenced: peripheral blood. These receptors were collected from a man in his fifties with acute or convalescent COVID-19.

This chain uses TRBV7-9 with TRBJ2-7; D is ambiguous. Trimming left V 5 bases short and J 4 bases short, with 18 bases between. Germline V gene sequence: CDR1 SEHNR, CDR2 FQNEAQ (reference sequence). There are 15 residues in the CDR3. The CDR3 spells CASSLPTPTGYEQYF. CDR3 coding DNA: TGTGCCAGCAGCCTCCCCACTCCGACTGGTTACGAGCAGTACTTC.

The chain has TRBV5-6 and TRBJ2-7, with D possibly matching TRBD2 (5 bases). The CDR3 is 14 residues long. Per germline, CDR1 SGHDT and CDR2 YYEEEE. Trimming stripped 0 bases from V and 2 bases from J, with 9 bases between. The CDR3 reads CASSLGTAAYEQYF. CDR3 DNA: TGTGCCAGCAGCTTGGGGACTGCTGCCTACGAGCAGTACTTC.

This chain uses TRBV21-1 with TRBJ1-5; the D segment call TRBD1 is taken from the table without a DNA check. TRBV21-1 corresponds to a pseudogene. The CDR3 has 18 residues. The CDR3 protein is CASSKGDPTGYSTLPQHF. The CDR3 DNA follows: TGTGCCAGCAGCAAAGGGGACCCCACAGGGTATTCTACCCTACCCCAGCATTTT.

This chain uses TRBV5-1 with TRBJ2-1; TRBD2 matches at 13 bases. The CDR3 extends over 14 amino acids. Germline V CDR1 and CDR2: SGHRS, YFSETQ. V was pared by 0 bases and J by 11 bases, with 2 bases of the junction left unmatched. For the CDR3, the DNA is TGCGCCAGCAGCTTGGAGGGACTAGCGGGAAAGCAGTTCTTC. Amino acids: CASSLEGLAGKQFF.

The V and J genes are TRBV6-2 or TRBV6-3 and TRBJ2-1, with 10 bases matching TRBD2. The trim removed 2 bases at V and 9 bases at J, leaving 13 bases unmatched. Germline lookup yields CDR1 MNHEY and CDR2 SVGEGT. The CDR3 runs 17 residues. The CDR3 loop is CASSYGAGTSVLSEQFF. The CDR3 nucleotides are TGTGCCAGCAGTTACGGTGCCGGGACTAGCGTATTAAGTGAGCAGTTCTTC.

J is TRBJ1-1 and V is TRBV3-1 (or the pseudogene TRBV3-2); a possible D gene is TRBD1 (5 bases). Per germline, CDR1 LGHDT and CDR2 YNNKEL (reference sequence). The CDR3 loop spans 14 amino acids. V lost 0 bases to trimming and J lost 6 bases, with 11 bases between them. The CDR3, as DNA: TGTGCCAGCAGCCAAGAAGGGGCCTCTTCTGAAGCTTTCTTT. It encodes CASSQEGASSEAFF.

This clone turned up a few times. The V gene is TRBV7-9, the J gene TRBJ2-1; 9 bases fit TRBD1. The V and J ends lost 4 bases and 5 bases, in that order; junction bases with no gene match: 6. Germline-derived CDR1 and CDR2 are SEHNR and FQNEAQ (reference sequence). This CDR3 has 15 residues. Written as DNA, the CDR3 is TGTGCCAGCAGCTCCGGACAGGGGCTGAACAATGAGCAGTTCTTC. Its protein product is CASSSGQGLNNEQFF.

The genes are TRBV7-9 and TRBJ1-4; D possibly corresponds to TRBD1 (5 bases). V was clipped by 5 bases and J by 3 bases, with 10 bases between them. This CDR3 has 14 amino acids. CDR1 SEHNR and CDR2 FQNEAQ come from the germline V gene (reference sequence). This CDR3 reads CASSQQVANEKLFF. DNA of the CDR3: TGTGCCAGCAGCCAACAGGTAGCTAATGAAAAACTGTTTTTT.

The chain has TRBV19 and TRBJ2-5; possibly TRBD2 for D (7 bases). This CDR3 has 17 residues. Germline V gives CDR1 LNHDA, CDR2 SQIVND (reference sequence). Trimming left V 3 bases short and J 5 bases short, with 22 bases between. CDR3 DNA sequence: TGTGCCAGTAGTATGGAGGGGGTTGGAGGGGAGGGCGAGACCCAGTACTTC. Amino acids: CASSMEGVGGEGETQYF.

This sequence joins TRBV29-1 and TRBJ2-1; tentative D call: TRBD2 (6 bases). Germline CDR1 SQVTM, CDR2 ANQGSEA. Trimming removed 4 bases from V and 0 bases from J, with 16 bases in between. The CDR3 contains 16 residues. The CDR3 region has the DNA TGCAGCGTTGTTGGAGGGAGGTCTAGCTCCTACAATGAGCAGTTCTTC. Translation gives CSVVGGRSSSYNEQFF.

The chain joins TRBV19 to TRBJ2-2, with 7 bases lining up with TRBD2. This CDR3 has 16 residues. Trimming took 8 bases from V and 1 from J; bases not matched to a gene: 10. The V gene's germline CDR1 is LNHDA and CDR2 SQIVND (reference sequence). The CDR3 sequence is CASGGLRELNTGELFF. CDR3 nucleotide sequence: TGTGCCAGTGGGGGGTTGCGGGAGCTGAACACCGGGGAGCTGTTTTTT. The variable domain in full, completed from reference TRBV19 and TRBJ2-2, reads DGGITQSPKYLFRKEGQNVTLSCEQNLNHDAMYWYRQDPGQGLRLIYYSQIVNDFQKGDIAEGYSVSREKKESFPLTVTSAQKNPTAFYLCASGGLRELNTGELFFGEGSRLTVL.

Only a few counts were recorded for this clone. V gene TRBV3-1 (or the pseudogene TRBV3-2) combines with J gene TRBJ2-7, with 11 bases that match TRBD2. With V trimmed by 5 bases and J by 1 base, 7 bases remained unmatched. The germline V gene has CDR1 LGHDT and CDR2 YNNKEL (reference sequence). CDR3 size: 16 residues. In nucleotides, the CDR3 is TGTGCCAGCAGCGGAAACCGACTAGCGGGGTCCTACGAGCAGTACTTC. Protein product: CASSGNRLAGSYEQYF.

V gene TRBV11-3 combines with J gene TRBJ2-1; TRBD2 matches at 10 bases. CDR3 length: 16 residues. J lost 0 bases, V lost 5 bases, and 4 bases had no gene match. Germline CDR1 SGHNT, CDR2 YENEEA. The DNA of the CDR3 is TGTGCCAGCAGCGTTACTAGCGGGGTCTCCTACAATGAGCAGTTCTTC. Its protein product is CASSVTSGVSYNEQFF.

This clone was picked up a small number of times. This chain joins TRBV2 and TRBJ2-1; D possibly corresponds to TRBD1 (6 bases). Germline-derived CDR1 and CDR2 are SNHLY and FYNNEI. Deletions cut 11 bases from V and 8 bases from J, with 19 bases between. The CDR3 spans 13 residues. Here the CDR3 DNA reads TGTGCCGGGCAACAGGGAGAAGGCGATGAGCAGTTCTTC. It yields the protein CAGQQGEGDEQFF. Supplemented by reference TRBV2 and TRBJ2-1, the full variable domain reads EPEVTQTPSHQVTQMGQEVILRCVPISNHLYFYWYRQILGQKVEFLVSFYNNEISEKSEIFDDQFSVERPDGSNFTLKIRSTKLEDSAMYFCAGQQGEGDEQFFGPGTRLTVL.

The chain uses TRBV2 and TRBJ1-5; 7 bases are shared with TRBD1. After removal of 6 bases from V and 5 bases from J, the junction contained 1 base not matched to a gene. The CDR3 has 12 amino acids. Germline CDR1 reads SNHLY; CDR2 reads FYNNEI. The chain's CDR3 is CASRGTDQPQHF. CDR3 nucleotide sequence: TGTGCCAGCAGGGGGACAGATCAGCCCCAGCATTTT. The whole variable domain, remainder taken from reference TRBV2 and TRBJ1-5, is EPEVTQTPSHQVTQMGQEVILRCVPISNHLYFYWYRQILGQKVEFLVSFYNNEISEKSEIFDDQFSVERPDGSNFTLKIRSTKLEDSAMYFCASRGTDQPQHFGDGTRLSIL.

This clone was observed a few times. This chain connects TRBV6-5 to TRBJ2-5, with TRBD1 matching over 10 bases. Trimming cost V 6 bases and J 3 bases; bases outside gene matches: 7. This CDR3 has 15 residues. Germline V gene lookup returns CDR1 MNHEY and CDR2 SVGAGI. CDR3 bases: TGTGCCAGCAGGTCCCGGGGACAGGGGAAAGAGACCCAGTACTTC. It specifies CASRSRGQGKETQYF.

The gene calls are TRBV5-1 and TRBJ1-4; possibly TRBD1 for D (5 bases). The germline V gene has CDR1 SGHRS and CDR2 YFSETQ. The CDR3 has 18 residues. The V and J ends lost 1 base and 5 bases respectively, with 21 bases between them. CDR3 DNA sequence: TGCGCCAGCAGCTTGTTCGGGGGACCGTCCATTCCGAATGAAAAACTGTTTTTT. It translates to CASSLFGGPSIPNEKLFF.

This sequence joins TRBV27 and TRBJ2-3; 12 bases align to TRBD1. V shed 4 bases, J shed 3 bases, and the junction held 5 bases outside the gene matches. Germline V gives CDR1 MNHEY, CDR2 SMNVEV (reference sequence). The CDR3 covers 16 residues. The CDR3 sequence is CASSSGQGAETDTQYF. Written as DNA, the CDR3 is TGTGCCAGCAGTTCGGGACAGGGGGCCGAAACAGATACGCAGTATTTT.

The V gene is TRBV18, the J gene TRBJ2-1, with 9 nucleotides matching TRBD1. Germline V CDR1 and CDR2: KGHSH, LQKENI. This CDR3 has 15 amino acids. With 3 bases clipped from V and 0 bases from J, the junction kept 0 bases outside the gene matches. This CDR3 is CASSPDRGSYNEQFF. The CDR3 DNA reads as TGTGCCAGCTCACCGGACAGGGGCTCCTACAATGAGCAGTTCTTC.

J is TRBJ2-3 and V is TRBV29-1, with D maybe TRBD2 (7 bases). CDR3 length: 14 residues. Germline CDR1 SQVTM, CDR2 ANQGSEA. The CDR3 region is CSWGGSSSTDTQYF. DNA of the CDR3: TGCAGTTGGGGGGGCAGCTCTAGCACAGATACGCAGTATTTT.

The V gene is TRBV18, the J gene TRBJ2-3, with 10 bases matching TRBD2. Germline assignment: CDR1 KGHSH and CDR2 LQKENI. The CDR3 covers 15 residues. V trimming: 3 bases; J trimming: 3 bases; junction bases outside the gene matches: 3. CDR3 DNA sequence: TGTGCCAGCTCACCCCCGGGACTAGCGACAGATACGCAGTATTTT. Translating it yields CASSPPGLATDTQYF. The whole variable domain, remainder taken from reference TRBV18 and TRBJ2-3, is NAGVMQNPRHLVRRRGQEARLRCSPMKGHSHVYWYRQLPEEGLKFMVYLQKENIIDESGMPKERFSAEFPKEGPSILRIQQVVRGDSAAYFCASSPPGLATDTQYFGPGTRLTVL.

The rearrangement links TRBV18 to TRBJ2-1, with 7 bases aligning to TRBD2. V shed 3 bases, J shed 4 bases, and the junction held 6 bases outside the gene matches. Per germline, CDR1 KGHSH and CDR2 LQKENI. The length of the CDR3 is 15 residues. The CDR3 loop reads CASSPPSGVYNEQFF. CDR3 coding DNA: TGTGCCAGCTCACCTCCCAGCGGGGTATACAATGAGCAGTTCTTC.

This rearrangement joins TRBV5-1 to TRBJ2-1; 10 bases fit TRBD1. V lost 2 bases, J lost 3 bases, and 2 bases stayed unmatched. CDR1 and CDR2 from the germline V gene are SGHRS and YFSETQ. The CDR3 length is 15 residues. For the CDR3, the DNA is TGCGCCAGCAGCTTCCGGACAGGGGGCTACAATGAGCAGTTCTTC. Translated: CASSFRTGGYNEQFF.

This chain joins TRBV9 and TRBJ2-1; weak D call: TRBD2 (6 bases). Between the trimmed V and J ends, which lost 0 bases and 4 bases, there was a span of 11 bases. The CDR3 is made up of 15 amino acids. The germline gives CDR1 SGDLS, CDR2 YYNGEE. As DNA, the CDR3 is TGTGCCAGCAGCGTAGAAACTAGCCGTTACAATGAGCAGTTCTTC. This codes for CASSVETSRYNEQFF.

This clone has at least ten counts. The chain couples TRBV3-1 (or the pseudogene TRBV3-2) to TRBJ1-2; D gene uncertain. Germline V CDR1 and CDR2: LGHDT, YNNKEL (reference sequence). This CDR3 is 15 amino acids long. V lost 4 bases to trimming and J lost 1 base, with 13 bases between them. The CDR3 loop reads CASSPLLQSNYGYTF. CDR3 DNA: TGTGCCAGCAGCCCACTTTTACAGAGTAACTATGGCTACACCTTC.

The chain uses TRBV20-1 and TRBJ2-1, with D uncertain. Deletions cut 8 bases from V and 6 bases from J, with 8 bases between. Germline CDR1 reads DFQATT; CDR2 reads SNEGSKA (reference sequence). There are 10 residues in the CDR3. CDR3 coding DNA: TGCAGTCCCTATCGCAATGAGCAGTTCTTC. This codes for CSPYRNEQFF.

This clone has only a few counts. This CDR3 is CASTHSGPGQGLAKNIQYF. CDR3 coding DNA: TGTGCCAGCACCCATTCTGGGCCGGGACAGGGACTAGCCAAAAACATTCAGTACTTC. The gene calls are TRBV21-1 and TRBJ2-4; the D call of TRBD1 is as the table states it, not checked on the DNA. TRBV21-1 is termed a pseudogene. This CDR3 contains 19 residues.

V is TRBV19 and J is TRBJ1-1; D ambiguous. The CDR3 runs to 13 residues. V was clipped by 7 bases and J by 0 bases, with 9 bases between them. From germline, CDR1 is LNHDA and CDR2 SQIVND (reference sequence). CDR3 amino acids: CASIRELNTEAFF. The CDR3 DNA follows: TGTGCCAGTATTAGGGAGTTGAACACTGAAGCTTTCTTT.

The chain has TRBV1 and TRBJ2-7; the table's TRBD2 call for D was not verified on the DNA. TRBV1 is described as a pseudogene. The CDR3 is 18 amino acids. The CDR3 region is CTSSSLGTSGVGAYEQYF. The CDR3 DNA is TGCACCAGCAGCTCCCTTGGGACTAGCGGAGTGGGGGCCTACGAGCAGTACTTC.